This entry concerns a single TCR beta chain. These data are taken from a study of cytotoxic CD8 clonotypes in ibrutinib-treated CLL. The wider study: Within the patient group, some 11 were relapsed/refractory and 15 treatment-naive, and around 18 were IGHV unmutated.

Looked up from germline, CDR1 is MGHRA and CDR2 is YSYEKL. Trimming pared 0 bases from V and 1 base from J, leaving 9 bases between. CDR3 length: 15 amino acids. Clones were read by immunoSEQ multiplex PCR, and TCRdb kept only the in-frame ones, dropping some. Of approximately 120,000 clones listed, 80% to 85% are singletons. This clonotype was sampled from a human donor with chronic lymphocytic leukemia. V usage is TRBV4-1 and J usage is TRBJ1-2; D unclear. The source was PBMCs, collected after 24 months of ibrutinib treatment. CDR3 sequence reads: CASSQDVGFNYGYTF. CDR3 bases: TGCGCCAGCAGCCAAGACGTGGGGTTTAACTATGGCTACACCTTC.